This T cell receptor (beta chain) was retrieved from a study of T cell changes during pregnancy in multiple sclerosis. CDR1 is LNHDA and CDR2 is SQIVND in the germline V gene (reference sequence). V was clipped by 5 bases and J by 5 bases; unmatched bases: 6. This CDR3 contains 14 residues. TCRdb's table, derived via immunoSEQ multiplex PCR, lists solely in-frame clones and lacks some. Of about 57,000 clones listed, around 93% are singletons. The sample here was peripheral blood, taken after pregnancy. The chain is built from TRBV19 and TRBJ2-7, with TRBD2 matching 10 bases. The receptor was derived from a female donor in good health, enrolled as a control in a pregnancy study. The CDR3 DNA reads TGTGCCAGTAGTGCTAGCGGGAGAAGCCACGAGCAGTACTTC. It specifies CASSASGRSHEQYF.